This T cell receptor (beta chain) was retrieved from a study of blood T cells in healthy people across ages. Study overall: The capture of about one barcoded beta molecule per two T cells was achieved by template switching.

It was with a sample-barcoded 5' primer and a J-beta primer mix that a second PCR of about 6 to 11 cycles was run. Each cDNA molecule received a tag from a template-switch adaptor that had 12 random nucleotides. TCRdb fed the 5' RACE reads into MiXCR, producing one record per CDR3 protein. This table has more than 800,000 distinct CDR3 sequences, more than 40% appearing once. This CDR3 has 16 residues. V shed 3 bases and J shed 0 bases, with 14 bases lying between them. Notes on the study in general: Age brought a roughly linear fall in TCR beta diversity measured per million T cells. When set beside aged donors, long-lived donors presented more naive CD4+ cells and higher diversity.

This clonotype has just a few counts. Its specificity is unknown. The sequenced sample was blood. The clonotype comes from a woman aged 55-69 years in good health. The chain joins TRBV12-3 or TRBV12-4 to TRBJ1-2, with a tentative D call TRBD1 (5 bases). The CDR3 DNA sequence: TGTGCCAGCAGTTTTCGGCGGCTGGGGGCTAACTATGGCTACACCTTC. Its protein product is CASSFRRLGANYGYTF.